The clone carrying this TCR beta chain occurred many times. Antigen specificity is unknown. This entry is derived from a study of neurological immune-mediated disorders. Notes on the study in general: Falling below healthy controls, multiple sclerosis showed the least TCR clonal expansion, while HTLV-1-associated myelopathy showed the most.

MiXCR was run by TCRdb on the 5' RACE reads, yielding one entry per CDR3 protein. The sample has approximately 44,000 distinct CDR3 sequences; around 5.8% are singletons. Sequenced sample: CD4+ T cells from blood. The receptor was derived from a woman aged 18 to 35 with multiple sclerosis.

CDR3 DNA: TGTGCCAGCAAATGGACAGGGGCAATTAATGAAAAACTGTTTTTT. Protein: CASKWTGAINEKLFF. V is TRBV27 and J is TRBJ1-4, with 9 positions matching TRBD1. Unmatched junction bases numbered 7, after V lost 7 bases and J lost 4 bases. In germline, CDR1 is MNHEY, CDR2 SMNVEV (reference sequence). CDR3 length: 15 amino acids.